This T cell receptor (beta chain) was captured in a study of cytomegalovirus exposure and HLA in healthy donors. Sequenced by immunoSEQ multiplex PCR; TCRdb stores in-frame clones only, minus some. The sample yields 200,000 to 300,000 clones, around 88% seen once. As for this clone: What it binds is not known.

Trimming shortened V by 1 base and J by 2 bases, and 11 bases separated the two germline ends. Germline CDR1 reads MNHEY; CDR2 reads SMNVEV (reference sequence). CDR3 length: 15 residues. General study points: Most TCR sequences were rare, but some public TCRs occurred in many donors.

Sequenced sample: PBMCs. The V gene is TRBV27, the J gene TRBJ1-2; possible D gene TRBD1, 5 bases. This sequence was found in a woman under 40 in good health and CMV-seropositive. The CDR3 coding sequence is TGTGCCAGCAGTTTATTAGGGGTTGAGAACTATGGCTACACCTTC. This sequence encodes CASSLLGVENYGYTF.